The next 8 T cell receptor beta chains were all read from a single sample in a study of TIL therapy for anti-PD-1-resistant metastatic lung cancer. The immunoSEQ assay was v3. The repertoire was sequenced with immunoSEQ multiplex PCR; TCRdb's copy has only in-frame clones and lacks some. In the table there are about 55,000 clones, around four fifths of which are singletons. Time point of the sample: pre-treatment sample, taken before nivolumab and TIL therapy. The source material was blood, sampled at baseline. These receptors were obtained from a person between 25 and 79 years old with non-small cell lung cancer.

This sequence joins TRBV6-5 and TRBJ1-1, with D possibly being TRBD1 (5 bases). The CDR3 extends over 15 amino acids. Germline CDR1 and CDR2: MNHEY and SVGAGI. Trimming shortened V by 8 bases and J by 2 bases, and 18 bases separated the two germline ends. The CDR3 coding sequence is TGTGCCAGCGCGGGGGGGGAGGCAGGAAACACTGAAGCTTTCTTT. Protein: CASAGGEAGNTEAFF.

This sequence joins TRBV6-5 and TRBJ2-7, with D uncertain. CDR3 length: 14 amino acids. CDR1 and CDR2 from the germline V gene are MNHEY and SVGAGI. The V end was cut by 3 bases, the J end by 4 bases, with 13 bases between. CDR3 loop: CASSYKISGYEQYF. The CDR3 region has the DNA TGTGCCAGCAGTTATAAAATAAGTGGGTACGAGCAGTACTTC.

The chain joins TRBV9 to TRBJ2-7; 9 positions agree with TRBD2. V dropped 3 bases and J dropped 4; count of bases not matched to a gene: 8. CDR1 SGDLS and CDR2 YYNGEE come from the germline V gene. This CDR3 has 15 residues. CDR3 coding DNA: TGTGCCAGCAGCGAAACTGGGCTAGCGGGGTACGAGCAGTACTTC. Encoded protein: CASSETGLAGYEQYF.

The J gene is TRBJ2-3, the V gene TRBV7-3; TRBD2 might be the D (6 bases). Germline V gene sequence: CDR1 SGHTA, CDR2 FQGTGA. V was cut by 3 bases and J by 2 bases, with 15 bases left in between. The CDR3 totals 16 residues. CDR3 coding DNA: TGTGCCAGCAGCTTTACAGCCGGAGGGGCCACAGATACGCAGTATTTT. This sequence encodes CASSFTAGGATDTQYF.

V is TRBV7-2 and J is TRBJ2-7; unclear D gene. The ends were cut back, 0 bases at V and 3 bases at J, with 15 bases in the middle. There are 16 residues in the CDR3. The germline CDR1 and CDR2 sequences are SGHTA and FQGNSA. This CDR3 reads CASSLASSGASYEQYF. CDR3 sequence (DNA): TGTGCCAGCAGCTTAGCTTCCTCGGGCGCTAGCTACGAGCAGTACTTC.

This rearrangement joins TRBV2 to TRBJ1-2; 8 bases match TRBD1. The J segment lost 7 bases and the V segment lost 2 bases, leaving 9 bases of the junction unmatched. The CDR3 is made up of 15 amino acids. The germline gives CDR1 SNHLY, CDR2 FYNNEI. Here the CDR3 reads CASSEIDRGRGGYTF. The CDR3 coding sequence is TGTGCCAGCAGTGAAATTGACAGGGGTCGAGGTGGCTACACCTTC.

The J gene is TRBJ1-4, the V gene TRBV7-9; perhaps TRBD1 as D (6 bases). V was pared by 0 bases and J by 0 bases, with 11 bases between. CDR1 and CDR2 from the germline V gene are SEHNR and FQNEAQ (reference sequence). This CDR3 is 17 amino acids long. This chain's CDR3 is CASSLADRPATNEKLFF. Written as DNA, the CDR3 is TGTGCCAGCAGCTTAGCAGACAGGCCAGCAACTAATGAAAAACTGTTTTTT.

The rearrangement uses TRBV6-2 or TRBV6-3 and TRBJ2-7, with TRBD1 as a possible D gene (5 bases). The CDR3 length is 15 residues. Looked up from germline, CDR1 is MNHEY and CDR2 is SVGEGT. The ends were cut back, 6 bases at V and 0 bases at J, with 15 bases in the middle. The CDR3 sequence: CASSETAQNSYEQYF. Here the CDR3 DNA reads TGTGCCAGCAGCGAGACAGCCCAAAACTCCTACGAGCAGTACTTC.